Reported below is one T cell receptor beta chain. The record originates from a study of blood T cell repertoires in COVID-19. Overall study: Whether acute or convalescent, the COVID-19 samples came from the United States, Italy and Spain. The analysed material was cDNA or gDNA that came from T cells, B-cell-depleted T cells, or PBMCs.

The method was immunoSEQ multiplex PCR; TCRdb's version includes in-frame clones alone and lacks a portion of them. The sample holds tens of thousands of clones; 83% are singletons and the top ten take roughly 28%. Trimming left V 1 base short and J 1 base short, with 22 bases between. Per germline, CDR1 LGHDT and CDR2 YNNKEL (reference sequence). This CDR3 has 19 residues. This chain connects TRBV3-1 (or the pseudogene TRBV3-2) to TRBJ1-1; unclear D gene. The specimen was peripheral blood. The source of this sequence is a woman aged 80 or over with acute or convalescent COVID-19. The CDR3 loop reads CASSQGLARGLFRNTEAFF. The DNA of the CDR3 is TGTGCCAGCAGCCAAGGTCTGGCCAGAGGGCTATTTCGGAACACTGAAGCTTTCTTT.